This entry concerns a single TCR beta chain. What it binds is not known. The data belong to a study of cytomegalovirus exposure and HLA in healthy donors. The study ran its PCR with 60 Vbeta and 13 Jbeta primers. Data came from immunoSEQ multiplex PCR; TCRdb stores just in-frame clones and leaves some out. The sample includes 200,000 or so clones, about 83% of them seen just once. CDR3 length: 14 residues. Trimming pared 10 bases from V and 1 base from J, leaving 14 bases between. Germline loops: CDR1 LNHDA, CDR2 SQIVND (reference sequence). Study-level results: Earlier results showed most TCR beta V segments being productive about 87% or about 30% of the time. Solely CMV serostatus was available to characterize immune exposure.

The chain is built from TRBV19 and TRBJ1-3; no reliable D call. The sequence was collected from a human donor in good health. The specimen was PBMCs. In nucleotides, the CDR3 is TGTGCCACCGCGTCTCCGGGATCTGGAAACACCATATATTTT. Translating gives CATASPGSGNTIYF. The full variable domain, completed using reference TRBV19 and TRBJ1-3, is DGGITQSPKYLFRKEGQNVTLSCEQNLNHDAMYWYRQDPGQGLRLIYYSQIVNDFQKGDIAEGYSVSREKKESFPLTVTSAQKNPTAFYLCATASPGSGNTIYFGEGSWLTVV.